The 27 T cell receptor beta chains below all came from one sample that was sequenced in a study of blood T cell repertoires in COVID-19. Repertoires were generated with immunoSEQ multiplex PCR, while TCRdb's copy carries only in-frame clones and drops some. The sample has about 82,000 clones; roughly 80% are singletons. Sequenced: peripheral blood. These receptors were collected from a man aged 55 to 70 with COVID-19, enrolled during active disease.

J is TRBJ2-7 and V is TRBV7-2; D is possibly TRBD1 (5 bases). Germline assignment: CDR1 SGHTA and CDR2 FQGNSA. Trimming left V 5 bases short and J 5 bases short, with 22 bases between. This CDR3 contains 16 residues. The CDR3 sequence: CASSPKGPAFLNEQYF. The CDR3 nucleotides read TGTGCCAGCAGCCCCAAGGGGCCGGCTTTTCTCAACGAGCAGTACTTC.

The chain has TRBV11-3 and TRBJ2-3; 8 bases agree with TRBD1. The V segment lost 3 bases and the J segment 1 base; nucleotides outside the gene matches: 3. Germline V CDR1 and CDR2: SGHNT, YENEEA. This CDR3 has 15 amino acids. The CDR3 bases are TGTGCCAGCAGCTTGGACAGGGTTGGCACAGATACGCAGTATTTT. Translation gives CASSLDRVGTDTQYF. Filled out from reference TRBV11-3 and TRBJ2-3, the complete variable domain reads EAGVVQSPRYKIIEKKQPVAFWCNPISGHNTLYWYLQNLGQGPELLIRYENEEAVDDSQLPKDRFSAERLKGVDSTLKIQPAELGDSAVYLCASSLDRVGTDTQYFGPGTRLTVL.

The chain recombines TRBV2 with TRBJ2-7; D ambiguous. The V and J ends lost 5 bases and 2 bases respectively, with 7 bases between them. This CDR3 region has 12 residues. Germline CDR1 is SNHLY and CDR2 is FYNNEI. CDR3 residues: CASSSDTYEQYF. DNA of the CDR3: TGTGCCAGCAGTTCTGACACCTACGAGCAGTACTTC.

This clone showed up just a few times. This chain uses TRBV7-9 with TRBJ2-1; 7 bases match TRBD2. CDR3 size: 19 residues. Losses at the gene ends were 0 bases for V and 0 bases for J; bases not matched to a gene: 11. The germline gives CDR1 SEHNR, CDR2 FQNEAQ (reference sequence). The CDR3 here is CASSLAGGSFKSSYNEQFF. CDR3 nucleotide sequence: TGTGCCAGCAGCTTAGCGGGGGGGTCCTTTAAGAGCTCCTACAATGAGCAGTTCTTC.

This clone was observed at least ten times. At one boundary the junction diverges from the germline segment, which might be a read error. The J gene is TRBJ1-2, the V gene TRBV3-1 (or the pseudogene TRBV3-2), with a weak D call TRBD1 (5 bases). Germline V gives CDR1 LGHDT, CDR2 YNNKEL (reference sequence). This CDR3 comprises 14 residues. CDR3 amino acids: CASGHLGGDYGYTF. The CDR3, as DNA: TGTGCCAGCGGCCACCTGGGAGGGGACTATGGCTACACCTTC.

This clone was seen just once. Written as DNA, the CDR3 is TGTGCCAGTAGTTTGCGACAGGGGGCTGTGAACACTGAAGCTTTCTTT. Translated, it gives CASSLRQGAVNTEAFF. The chain combines TRBV19 with TRBJ1-1, with 10 positions matching TRBD1. Per germline, CDR1 LNHDA and CDR2 SQIVND (reference sequence). With V trimmed by 5 bases and J by 0 bases, 6 bases remained unmatched. This CDR3 comprises 16 residues.

V is TRBV19 and J is TRBJ2-7, with D possibly matching TRBD1 (6 bases). The CDR3 has 13 residues. The germline V gene has CDR1 LNHDA and CDR2 SQIVND (reference sequence). Between the trimmed V and J ends, which lost 8 bases and 2 bases, there was a span of 13 bases. The CDR3 here is CASSLAGAYEQYF. For the CDR3, the DNA is TGTGCCAGTTCCCTGGCAGGGGCCTACGAGCAGTACTTC.

This clone was counted between two and nine times. In DNA, the CDR3 is TGTGCCAGCTCACTGGGACTAGCGTCGAACACCGGGGAGCTGTTTTTT. Its protein is CASSLGLASNTGELFF. This chain connects TRBV18 to TRBJ2-2, with 10 bases lining up with TRBD2. CDR3 size: 16 residues. With 4 bases clipped from V and 0 bases from J, the junction kept 2 bases outside the gene matches. Germline V gene sequence: CDR1 KGHSH, CDR2 LQKENI.

Comments on this clone: The same CDR3 is also encoded by other DNA sequences in this sample. The DNA of the CDR3 is TGTGCCAGCCGGTTGGGCGGGGGCGGGAGGGCCCTCCCTGGGTATTTT. Amino acid sequence: CASRLGGGGRALPGYF. The V and J genes are TRBV5-5 and TRBJ2-3; 9 nucleotides line up with TRBD2. The V gene end was trimmed by 7 bases and the J gene end by 14 bases; junction bases not matched to a gene: 23. Germline V gene data show CDR1 as SGHKS and CDR2 as YYEKEE (reference sequence). The CDR3 length is 16 residues.

This clone has more than one count but fewer than ten. This rearrangement joins TRBV11-1 to TRBJ1-1; 9 bases line up with TRBD1. Losses at the gene ends were 5 bases for V and 5 bases for J; bases not matched to a gene: 6. There are 14 residues in the CDR3. Germline V gene sequence: CDR1 SGHAT, CDR2 FQDESV (reference sequence). CDR3 sequence reads: CASSTRTGDTEAFF. Written as DNA, the CDR3 is TGTGCCAGCAGCACTCGGACAGGGGATACTGAAGCTTTCTTT.

Only a few counts were recorded for this clone. This rearrangement joins TRBV6-1 to TRBJ1-5; TRBD1 aligns across 8 bases. The J segment lost 6 bases and the V segment lost 2 bases, leaving 3 bases of the junction unmatched. There are 14 residues in the CDR3. Germline assignment: CDR1 MNHNS and CDR2 SASEGT. The CDR3 DNA sequence: TGTGCCAGCAGTGAAACAGGGGGTGTTCAGCCCCAGCATTTT. It translates to CASSETGGVQPQHF.

This clone was seen just once. V gene TRBV7-2 combines with J gene TRBJ2-2; D might be TRBD1 (6 bases). Between the trimmed V and J ends, which lost 5 bases and 5 bases, there was a span of 9 bases. The CDR3 extends over 13 amino acids. CDR1 is SGHTA, CDR2 FQGNSA, per germline. CDR3 nucleotides: TGTGCCAGCAGCCGACAGGAAACCGGGGAGCTGTTTTTT. It translates to CASSRQETGELFF.

The chain carries TRBV7-9 and TRBJ2-3, with a weak D call TRBD2 (5 bases). V was pared by 5 bases and J by 2 bases, with 14 bases between. CDR3 length equals 15 residues. Germline V gene sequence: CDR1 SEHNR, CDR2 FQNEAQ (reference sequence). The CDR3 bases are TGTGCCAGCAGCCGAGAGGGCAGTACCACAGATACGCAGTATTTT. Translation gives CASSREGSTTDTQYF.

V is TRBV6-5 and J is TRBJ1-2; 11 positions match TRBD1. This CDR3 region has 15 residues. J lost 1 base, V lost 6 bases, and 4 bases had no gene match. Germline CDR1 and CDR2: MNHEY and SVGAGI. The CDR3 sequence: CASRRGTGGNYGYTF. The CDR3 DNA is TGTGCCAGCAGACGCGGGACAGGGGGTAACTATGGCTACACCTTC.

The chain combines TRBV7-2 with TRBJ2-2; maybe TRBD2 (5 bases). Germline V gives CDR1 SGHTA, CDR2 FQGNSA. The length of the CDR3 is 15 residues. Trimming took 0 bases from V and 6 from J, leaving 11 bases between them. CDR3 residues: CASSLAREYAGELFF. For the CDR3, the DNA is TGTGCCAGCAGCTTAGCAAGGGAGTACGCCGGGGAGCTGTTTTTT.

The V call is TRBV18, the J call TRBJ1-2; D may be TRBD1 (5 bases). This CDR3 is 12 amino acids long. Germline V lookup: CDR1 KGHSH, CDR2 LQKENI. Trimming removed 3 bases from V and 7 bases from J, with 9 bases in between. Here the CDR3 reads CASSPAGRGYTF. The CDR3 nucleotides read TGTGCCAGCTCACCGGCGGGACGTGGCTACACCTTC.

There are a few counts of this clone. The chain is built from TRBV27 and TRBJ2-2, with 9 bases that match TRBD1. V was pared by 2 bases and J by 6 bases, with 4 bases of the junction left unmatched. Germline loops: CDR1 MNHEY, CDR2 SMNVEV (reference sequence). The CDR3 totals 15 residues. In DNA form, the CDR3 reads TGTGCCAGCAGTTTAGCGGGACAGGGATCCGGGGAGCTGTTTTTT. Translation: CASSLAGQGSGELFF.

The chain recombines TRBV5-6 with TRBJ1-3; D may be TRBD1 (5 bases). CDR3 size: 15 residues. Germline CDR1 and CDR2: SGHDT and YYEEEE. V was shortened by 0 bases and J by 0 bases, with 7 bases between the two germline ends. CDR3 coding DNA: TGTGCCAGCAGCTTGGGGACAACCTCTGGAAACACCATATATTTT. The encoded protein is CASSLGTTSGNTIYF.

This chain joins TRBV7-9 and TRBJ2-5; 9 bases are a match to TRBD2. This CDR3 has 15 residues. Germline trimming cut 5 bases from V and 4 bases from J; bases unmatched to any gene: 8. Germline loops: CDR1 SEHNR, CDR2 FQNEAQ (reference sequence). The CDR3 nucleotides read TGTGCCAGCAGCCGGTGGCGGGAGGGGGGAGAGACCCAGTACTTC. Protein product: CASSRWREGGETQYF.

The CDR3 DNA is TGTGCCATCAGTCCTGGCGGGGGCAATCAGCCCCAGCATTTT. Protein sequence: CAISPGGGNQPQHF. The chain carries TRBV10-3 and TRBJ1-5; D is ambiguous. Trimming took off 5 bases at V and 2 bases at J, with 10 bases between the two ends. The CDR3 is 14 amino acids. Germline V gene data show CDR1 as ENHRY and CDR2 as SYGVKD.

The chain is built from TRBV5-1 and TRBJ1-1; D is undetermined. Germline V gene lookup returns CDR1 SGHRS and CDR2 YFSETQ. The V and J ends lost 2 bases and 0 bases respectively, with 8 bases between them. The CDR3 loop spans 14 amino acids. In nucleotides, the CDR3 is TGCGCCAGCAGCTTTGGCATTTTGAACACTGAAGCTTTCTTT. Translation gives CASSFGILNTEAFF. The full variable domain, its missing parts supplied by reference TRBV5-1 and TRBJ1-1, is KAGVTQTPRYLIKTRGQQVTLSCSPISGHRSVSWYQQTPGQGLQFLFEYFSETQRNKGNFPGRFSGRQFSNSRSEMNVSTLELGDSALYLCASSFGILNTEAFFGQGTRLTVV.

This clone was recorded only once. The CDR3 protein is CASSYRLLAGSSYNEQFF. The CDR3 nucleotides read TGTGCCAGCAGTTATCGGTTACTAGCGGGTAGCTCCTACAATGAGCAGTTCTTC. The rearrangement uses TRBV6-2 or TRBV6-3 and TRBJ2-1; 9 bases align to TRBD2. This CDR3 comprises 18 residues. V dropped 3 bases and J dropped 0; count of bases not matched to a gene: 9. The germline V gene encodes CDR1 MNHEY and CDR2 SVGEGT.

The rearrangement joins TRBV7-9 to TRBJ1-1; D not certain. CDR1 SEHNR and CDR2 FQNEAQ come from the germline V gene (reference sequence). The CDR3 spans 12 residues. The V end lost 5 bases, the J end lost 5 bases, and 9 bases lay between the germline ends. CDR3 bases: TGTGCCAGCAGCCCCCCGGTTACTGAAGCTTTCTTT. Translating gives CASSPPVTEAFF. Full variable domain (missing parts from reference TRBV7-9 and TRBJ1-1): DTGVSQNPRHKITKRGQNVTFRCDPISEHNRLYWYRQTLGQGPEFLTYFQNEAQLEKSRLLSDRFSAERPKGSFSTLEIQRTEQGDSAMYLCASSPPVTEAFFGQGTRLTVV.

The chain couples TRBV10-3 to TRBJ2-4; TRBD1 matches at 8 bases. V trimming: 3 bases; J trimming: 8 bases; junction bases outside the gene matches: 6. The CDR3 is 14 residues long. Germline V gene lookup returns CDR1 ENHRY and CDR2 SYGVKD. The CDR3 is CAISERQGSDIQYF. CDR3 sequence (DNA): TGTGCCATCAGTGAAAGACAGGGGTCTGACATTCAGTACTTC.

V and J are TRBV27 and TRBJ2-7; possibly TRBD1 for D (5 bases). The CDR3 totals 14 residues. With 7 bases removed from V and 1 base from J, the gap between germline ends came to 14 bases. The germline CDR1 and CDR2 sequences are MNHEY and SMNVEV (reference sequence). The CDR3 nucleotides are TGTGCCAGCAAGCGAGACAGTATATCCTACGAGCAGTACTTC. Its translation is CASKRDSISYEQYF.

This clone appeared once. The DNA of the CDR3 is TGTGCCAGCACCCGATTCGGGACTACCTACGAGCAGTACTTC. Its protein product is CASTRFGTTYEQYF. The rearrangement links TRBV6-6 to TRBJ2-7, with 7 bases identical to TRBD2. CDR3 length: 14 residues. V was pared by 7 bases and J by 2 bases, with 8 bases of the junction left unmatched. From germline, CDR1 is MNHNY and CDR2 SVGAGI (reference sequence).

J is TRBJ1-6 and V is TRBV18, with D maybe TRBD1 (5 bases). In germline, CDR1 is KGHSH, CDR2 LQKENI. Trimming took off 1 base at V and 7 bases at J, with 8 bases between the two ends. This CDR3 is built from 14 residues. CDR3 amino acids: CASSPLTENSPLHF. The CDR3 DNA reads as TGTGCCAGCTCACCACTGACAGAGAATTCACCCCTCCACTTT.